These T cell receptor beta chains were read from a single sample in a study of T cells in Graves' hyperthyroidism and ophthalmopathy. A single record per CDR3 protein comes from TCRdb applying MiXCR to the multiplex PCR reads. Of hundreds of thousands of distinct CDR3 sequences in the sample, approximately 13% were seen once. The sequenced material came from blood. These receptors came from a woman younger than 45 with Graves' hyperthyroidism that later progressed to Graves' ophthalmopathy. Both conserved end residues are part of each CDR3. D genes are given only for firm matches. A clone size is listed for some rows: how often the clone was seen (once, few, many), or a class if it is expanded.

clone size	V gene	D gene	J gene	CDR3 protein	CDR3 DNA
many	TRBV30	TRBD1	TRBJ1-5	CASRQGTGQPQHF	TGTGCCTCCCGACAGGGTACGGGTCAGCCCCAGCATTTT
many	TRBV25-1	-	TRBJ1-4	CASSELEGRNEKLFF	TGTGCCAGCAGTGAATTAGAGGGCCGAAATGAAAAACTGTTTTTT
-	TRBV14	-	TRBJ2-6	CASSPFSSGANVLTF	TGTGCCAGCAGCCCCTTCTCCTCGGGGGCCAACGTCCTGACTTTC
-	TRBV18	-	TRBJ1-4	CASSPLVSDREEKLFF	TGTGCCAGCTCACCATTAGTCTCGGACCGCGAAGAAAAACTGTTTTTT
-	TRBV30	TRBD1	TRBJ1-5	CAWSIRGVDQPQHF	TGTGCCTGGAGTATCAGGGGGGTTGATCAGCCCCAGCATTTT
many	TRBV29-1	-	TRBJ2-2	CSVGGQGNGELFF	TGCAGCGTTGGCGGTCAGGGCAACGGGGAGCTGTTTTTT
many	TRBV4-2	-	TRBJ1-1	CASSQVGVEAFF	TGTGCCAGCAGCCAAGTGGGCGTTGAAGCTTTCTTT
few	TRBV18	-	TRBJ2-7	CASSYSGQGDEQYF	TGTGCCAGCTCGTACTCCGGGCAGGGCGACGAGCAGTACTTC
many	TRBV7-2	-	TRBJ2-5	CASSFGLRGTQYF	TGTGCCAGCAGCTTTGGCCTCCGGGGGACCCAGTACTTC
few	TRBV13	-	TRBJ1-2	CASSLWGRGNGYTF	TGTGCCAGCAGCTTATGGGGTAGGGGGAATGGCTACACCTTC
many	TRBV7-2	TRBD2	TRBJ2-7	CASSLVTSGPSYEQYF	TGTGCCAGCAGCTTGGTTACTAGCGGTCCCTCCTACGAGCAGTACTTC
many	TRBV18	TRBD1	TRBJ1-1	CASSPRQGAENTEAFF	TGTGCCAGCTCACCAAGACAGGGGGCGGAAAACACTGAAGCTTTCTTT
few	TRBV5-5	TRBD1	TRBJ1-5	CASTLGQGGYQPQHF	TGTGCCAGTACCCTCGGACAGGGTGGGTATCAGCCCCAGCATTTT
many	TRBV30	-	TRBJ2-7	CACVGESEQYF	TGTGCCTGCGTCGGGGAGAGCGAGCAGTACTTC
-	TRBV6-2/TRBV6-3	TRBD2	TRBJ2-2	CASIKAGEGNTGELFF	TGTGCCAGCATTAAGGCGGGAGAGGGAAACACCGGGGAGCTGTTTTTT
many	TRBV20-1	-	TRBJ2-3	CSATLPLAYTDTQYF	TGCAGTGCCACTTTGCCCCTCGCCTACACAGATACGCAGTATTTT
many	TRBV20-1	TRBD2	TRBJ2-7	CSARDVNSGDSYEQYF	TGCAGTGCTAGAGATGTTAATAGCGGGGACTCCTACGAGCAGTACTTC